The TCR beta chain described here comes from a study of blood T cell repertoires in COVID-19. About the study: Spain, Italy and the United States supplied samples that represented acute and convalescent COVID-19. PBMCs, B-cell-depleted T cells, or T cells provided the cDNA or gDNA that made up the material.

V was clipped by 6 bases and J by 8 bases; unmatched bases: 9. Germline-derived CDR1 and CDR2 are LNHNV and YYDKDF (reference sequence). This CDR3 has 14 residues. Authors' data handling: Using reference gene primer amplification, nucleated cell counts were estimated. Clones were read by immunoSEQ multiplex PCR, and TCRdb kept only the in-frame ones, dropping some. For V, J and clone size, that table is used; D and trimming come from the DNA. The sample lists about 110,000 clones; under 75% were seen once. The chain links TRBV15 to TRBJ1-4, with TRBD1 matching over 7 bases. The clonotype was recovered from a man at least 80 years old with acute or convalescent COVID-19. The sequenced sample was peripheral blood. CDR3 amino acids: CATSRQGAREKLFF. CDR3 nucleotide sequence: TGTGCCACCAGTCGACAGGGAGCTAGGGAAAAACTGTTTTTT.